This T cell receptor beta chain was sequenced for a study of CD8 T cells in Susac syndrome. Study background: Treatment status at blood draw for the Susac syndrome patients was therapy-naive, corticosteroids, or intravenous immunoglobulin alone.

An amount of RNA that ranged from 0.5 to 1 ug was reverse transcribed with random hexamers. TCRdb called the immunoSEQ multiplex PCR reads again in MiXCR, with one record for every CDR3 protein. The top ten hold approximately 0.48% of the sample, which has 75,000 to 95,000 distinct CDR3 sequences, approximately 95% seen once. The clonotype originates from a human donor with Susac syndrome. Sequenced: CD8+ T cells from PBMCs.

The CDR3 coding sequence is TGCAGCGCCGGGACGGAGCCGGTCTACACCTTC. Amino acids: CSAGTEPVYTF. V gene TRBV29-1 combines with J gene TRBJ1-2, with D maybe TRBD1 (5 bases). This CDR3 is 11 amino acids long. V was trimmed by 7 bases and J by 10 bases, leaving 16 bases between them. The germline CDR1 and CDR2 sequences are SQVTM and ANQGSEA.